These T cell receptor beta chains were read from a single sample in a study of post-analysis software for immune sequencing data. One entry per CDR3 protein, called by TCRdb with MiXCR from the PCR reads. The data contain hundreds of thousands of distinct CDR3 sequences, roughly 29% of them singletons. What was sequenced was blood. Receptors originate from a girl aged 10 to 17 with multiple sclerosis. CDR3s include the opening cysteine and the closing phenylalanine or tryptophan.

V gene: TRBV20-1
J gene: TRBJ2-1
CDR3 protein: CSTRPREYLSYNEQFF

V gene: TRBV7-2
J gene: TRBJ1-1
CDR3 protein: CASSGGGAPNTEAFF

V gene: TRBV20-1
J gene: TRBJ1-5
CDR3 protein: CSAQRGGAGNQPQHF

V gene: TRBV29-1
J gene: TRBJ2-1
CDR3 protein: CSAGTSGIFGEQFF

V gene: TRBV7-6
J gene: TRBJ2-1
CDR3 protein: CASSVTQGGNEQFF

V gene: TRBV29-1
J gene: TRBJ2-1
CDR3 protein: CSVAAAGTSRYNEQFF

V gene: TRBV7-2
J gene: TRBJ2-2
CDR3 protein: CASSIQGSATGELFF

V gene: TRBV29-1
J gene: TRBJ1-2
CDR3 protein: CSAGLASPGYTF

V gene: TRBV12-3/TRBV12-4
J gene: TRBJ2-3
CDR3 protein: CASSLTGVNADTQYF

V gene: TRBV28
J gene: TRBJ2-4
CDR3 protein: CASSLTRSIAATDRARNIQYF

V gene: TRBV29-1
J gene: TRBJ2-3
CDR3 protein: CSGVALVTQYF

V gene: TRBV5-1
J gene: TRBJ2-1
CDR3 protein: CASSRGWGRNYNEQFF

V gene: TRBV7-2
J gene: TRBJ2-1
CDR3 protein: CASSLATYNEQFF

V gene: TRBV5-1
J gene: TRBJ2-4
CDR3 protein: CASSGQGANIQYF

V gene: TRBV6-2/TRBV6-3
J gene: TRBJ2-7
CDR3 protein: CASSLSAGGTYEQYF